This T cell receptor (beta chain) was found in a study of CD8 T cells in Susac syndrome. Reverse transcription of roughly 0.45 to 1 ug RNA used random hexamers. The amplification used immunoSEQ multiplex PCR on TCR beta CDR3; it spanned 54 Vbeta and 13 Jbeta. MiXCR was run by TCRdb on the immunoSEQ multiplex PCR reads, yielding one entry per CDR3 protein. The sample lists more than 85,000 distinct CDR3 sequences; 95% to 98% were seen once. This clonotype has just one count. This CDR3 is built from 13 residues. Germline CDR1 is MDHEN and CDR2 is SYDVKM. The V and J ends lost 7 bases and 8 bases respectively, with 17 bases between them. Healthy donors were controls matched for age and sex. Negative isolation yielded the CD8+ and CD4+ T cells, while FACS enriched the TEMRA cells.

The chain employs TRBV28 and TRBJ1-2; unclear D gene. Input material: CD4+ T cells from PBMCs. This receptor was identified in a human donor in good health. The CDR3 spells CASNYRGTGGYTF. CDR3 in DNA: TGTGCCAGCAATTACAGAGGAACGGGGGGCTACACCTTC.